This T cell receptor (beta chain) was profiled in a study of Ad26.COV2.S vaccination and SARS-CoV-2 variants listed by TCRdb under 2021. Context from the whole study: Vaccine-arm donors came from COV1001, a multicentre, randomized, double-blind, placebo-controlled phase I-IIa trial of Ad26.COV2.S in healthy adults. Ad26.COV2.S was administered intramuscularly at 5 x 10^10 or 1 x 10^11 viral particles, either as a single shot or as two shots given 56 days apart. Sequencing of the TCRbeta repertoire served to evaluate the specificity and breadth of SARS-CoV-2-reactive T cell receptors following Ad26.COV2.S vaccination. The TCR-sequenced set comprised about 32 samples: approximately 20 Ad26.COV2.S vaccine recipients, 5 placebo recipients and 8 SARS-CoV-2 convalescent individuals. Participants in the trial were split at random into five groups of five each, receiving low-dose or high-dose Ad26.COV2.S once or twice, or else placebo on both occasions. Investigators did not know the trial group allocation while performing experiments and assessing outcomes. Beyond this particular receptor, the publication reports: The authors noted that total T cell responses may have been underestimated by the TCR breadth and depth analyses. Ad26.COV2.S recipients had higher spike-specific TCR breadth than placebo recipients (P = 0.0014). Vaccine and placebo recipients had similar non-spike TCR breadth, a finding consistent with the vaccine containing only spike. After vaccination, substantial breadth of spike-specific CD8+ and CD4+ T cell responses was reported. The study was not powered to compare responses between vaccine doses or regimens.

In light of the paper, this sample's treatment or condition label describes: around 19 received Ad26.COV2.S at low or high dose, single or two shots; roughly 5 received placebo; per-sample allocation not given. For vaccine and placebo recipients, the sequenced repertoires came from samples collected on day 63 after the first injection. Cohort 1b enrolled some 25 adults aged 18-55 years at a single site in Boston, USA, between 29 July and 7 August 2020. Ad26.COV2.S consisted of a replication-incompetent adenovirus type 26 vector by which a prefusion-stabilized SARS-CoV-2 spike protein from the original Wuhan strain was expressed. As regards this clone: Its binding antigen is unknown. The input lacks base qualities; no much larger clone sits a single base away.

TCRbeta CDR3 regions were sequenced with the immunoSEQ Assay. After extraction, genomic DNA underwent amplification by bias-controlled multiplex PCR, followed by high-throughput sequencing. The source study handled its data this way. Collapsing and filtering of sequences were performed to quantify the absolute abundance of each unique TCRbeta CDR3 region. T cell fraction was estimated by normalizing TCRbeta template counts to usable DNA, which was measured by amplifying reference genes present in all nucleated cells. Repertoire TCRs were annotated as SARS-CoV-2-specific when V gene, CDR3 amino acid sequence and J gene were exactly matched to a known reactive TCR set. The reference SARS-CoV-2 TCR set was obtained from MIRA and was filtered for enrichment in COVID-19-positive ImmuneCODE repertoires, whereby public or cross-reactive TCRs were removed. Drawing on the MIRA antigens, annotated TCRs were analysed further at the level of specific ORF or position within ORF. Breadth was defined as annotated unique rearrangements over total unique productive rearrangements; depth was the summed frequency of those rearrangements. Two-sided Wilcoxon rank-sum tests were used to compare TCR breadth between groups. What TCRdb holds here is the immuneACCESS table cut down to in-frame rearrangements. Part of the clones is not present; checked against another copy, under half of the missing clones reflect an unresolved V gene, and the others are unexplained. V and J calls plus clone size are reproduced from that table; the DNA served to infer D and trimming. Counted in this sample were hundreds of thousands of clones; roughly nine tenths of them appeared once. The ten largest account for around 1.4% of the sample.

Per the germline V gene, SNHLY is the CDR1 and FYNNEI is the CDR2. V ends up 10 bases short and J 4 bases short, with an unmatched junction base count of 3. From its cysteine to its phenylalanine, the CDR3 spans 12 amino acids. Kept here is only the CDR3 DNA, which spans 36 bases and is read in frame from base 1. The V gene is TRBV2 and the J gene is TRBJ2-1; 8 bases in the junction line up with TRBD1. The receptor comes from a person between 18 and 65 years old who received the Ad26.COV2.S COVID-19 vaccine or a placebo. Sequences were derived from peripheral blood, sampled in a trial of Ad26.COV2.S vaccine versus placebo. CDR3 region: CAKGQDYNEQFF. The nucleotides are TGTGCCAAGGGACAGGATTACAATGAGCAGTTCTTC.